Below, 12 T cell receptor beta chains from the same sample are listed, as sequenced in a study of Tregs in tolerant kidney transplant recipients. Recipients received nonmyeloablative bone marrow transplants from related graft donors, with transient mixed chimerism. Repertoires were generated with immunoSEQ multiplex PCR, while TCRdb's copy carries only in-frame clones and drops some. This sample's table reports about 14,000 clones. This specimen consisted of CD8+ T cells from blood (PBMCs), obtained 6 months after the transplant. All receptors derive from a human patient who received a combined kidney and bone marrow transplant. The T cells may partly be graft donor cells.

In the case of this clone: The missing CDR3 end, 3 residues past where the read stops, is filled in from the germline J gene. V and J are TRBV6-4 and TRBJ1-3; possibly TRBD1 for D (5 bases). Trimming took 4 bases from V and 4 from J, leaving 14 bases between them. The CDR3 is made up of 15 amino acids. The germline V gene has CDR1 MRHNA and CDR2 SNTAGT. CDR3: CASSGPRGSGNTIYF. CDR3 DNA, as far as it was read: TGTGCCAGCAGTGGCCCCCGGGGGTCCGGAAACACC.

As to this clone: The sequenced fragment ends 3 residues before the CDR3 boundary, so the rest is inferred from the germline J gene. V and J are TRBV28 and TRBJ2-7, with 7 bases lining up with TRBD1. V shed 5 bases, J shed 3 bases, and the junction held 10 bases outside the gene matches. The CDR3 runs to 15 residues. Germline V gives CDR1 MDHEN, CDR2 SYDVKM. CDR3 bases read: TGTGCCAGCAGTATACAGGGGCTGGGTCTCTACGAG. Translating gives CASSIQGLGLYE. The whole CDR3 sequence reads CASSIQGLGLYEQYF. The full variable domain, rest sourced from reference TRBV28 and TRBJ2-7, is DVKVTQSSRYLVKRTGEKVFLECVQDMDHENMFWYRQDPGLGLRLIYFSYDVKMKEKGDIPEGYSVSREKKERFSLILESASTNQTSMYLCASSIQGLGLYEQYFGPGTRLTVT.

With respect to this clone: Coverage ceases 3 residues before the CDR3 finishes, and the germline J gene fills in the end. The rearrangement joins TRBV11-2 to TRBJ2-2; D not certain. The CDR3 contains 12 residues. The V end lost 3 bases, the J end lost 6 bases, and 5 bases lay between the germline ends. In germline, CDR1 is SGHAT, CDR2 FQNNGV. The CDR3 loop reads CASSFGPGELFF. Incomplete CDR3 DNA: TGTGCCAGCAGCTTTGGGCCCGGGGAG.

This clone counts as medium-sized by frequency. The read terminates 3 residues ahead of where the CDR3 ends, so the germline J gene completes it. The gene calls are TRBV13 and TRBJ2-4; 9 bases align to TRBD1. The CDR3 sequence is 22 residues long. The trim removed 0 bases at V and 3 bases at J, leaving 21 bases unmatched. The germline CDR1 and CDR2 sequences are PRHDT and FYEKMQ (reference sequence). CDR3 residues: CASSLGGLRTGAHSLVKNIQYF. The sequenced part of the CDR3 DNA is TGTGCCAGCAGCTTAGGCGGGCTTAGGACAGGGGCGCATTCCCTCGTCAAAAACATT.

On this clone: Read coverage stops 3 residues before the CDR3 terminus; the germline J gene supplies the remainder. This chain joins TRBV5-6 and TRBJ2-2, with TRBD1 identical over 7 bases. The CDR3 runs 14 residues. Germline V gene data show CDR1 as SGHDT and CDR2 as YYEEEE. CDR3 DNA (partial): TGTGCCAGCAGCCTGGACAGGTTAAATGAAAAG. Encoded protein: CASSLDRLNEK. The full CDR3 sequence reads CASSLDRLNEKLFF.

Remarks on this clone: The CDR3 end falls 3 residues outside the read, so it is completed with the germline J gene. The chain couples TRBV29-1 to TRBJ2-7, with D possibly being TRBD1 (6 bases). The CDR3 spans 13 residues. V was trimmed by 7 bases and J by 0 bases, leaving 13 bases between them. The germline gives CDR1 SQVTM, CDR2 ANQGSEA. The CDR3 loop is CSGTTGSSYEQYF. CDR3 DNA, as far as it was read: TGCAGCGGCACCACAGGGAGCTCCTACGAG.

With regard to this clone: The read halts 3 residues ahead of the CDR3 end, with the missing end drawn from the germline J gene. This specimen includes other DNA sequences encoding the same CDR3. V usage is TRBV6-2 or TRBV6-3 and J usage is TRBJ2-1; D gene unclear. This CDR3 spans 17 amino acids. Germline V gene data show CDR1 as MNHEY and CDR2 as SVGEGT. V was shortened by 2 bases and J by 0 bases, with 14 bases between the two germline ends. Here the CDR3 reads CASSYELAQSSYNEQFF. CDR3 DNA (partial): TGTGCCAGCAGTTACGAGCTGGCACAGAGCTCCTACAATGAG.

Turning to this clone: The read comes to an end 3 residues before the CDR3 does, leaving the germline J gene to fill in the end. The gene calls are TRBV2 and TRBJ1-5; TRBD1 aligns across 7 bases. The J segment lost 6 bases and the V segment lost 5 bases, leaving 7 bases of the junction unmatched. This CDR3 spans 14 amino acids. CDR1 is SNHLY and CDR2 is FYNNEI in the germline V gene. The part of the CDR3 DNA that was read is TGTGCCAGCAGTATACAGGGGTATAGTCAGCCC. As protein: CASSIQGYSQP. In full, the CDR3 is CASSIQGYSQPQHF.

Turning to this clone: The CDR3 end falls 3 residues outside the read, so it is completed with the germline J gene. The J gene is TRBJ2-5, the V gene TRBV2; D gene unclear. The CDR3 length is 9 residues. CDR1 and CDR2 (germline): SNHLY, FYNNEI. The germline V and J ends were trimmed by 11 bases and 4 bases, with 5 bases remaining between them. CDR3 DNA (partial): TGTGCCTCCGGAGAGACC. As protein: CASGET. The complete CDR3 sequence is CASGETQYF. Full variable domain (rest looked up from reference TRBV2 and TRBJ2-5): EPEVTQTPSHQVTQMGQEVILRCVPISNHLYFYWYRQILGQKVEFLVSFYNNEISEKSEIFDDQFSVERPDGSNFTLKIRSTKLEDSAMYFCASGETQYFGPGTRLLVL.

On this clone: One end of the junction fails to match germline, which may point to a read error. Read data end 3 residues before the CDR3 end; the end is taken from the germline J gene. The identical CDR3 is also encoded by other nucleotide sequences in the sample. The chain employs TRBV19 and TRBJ1-3; 7 bases align to TRBD1. The CDR3 sequence is 16 residues long. Germline V lookup: CDR1 LNHDA, CDR2 SQIVND (reference sequence). CDR3: CARGDSRPRSGNTIYF. Incomplete CDR3 DNA: TGTGCCAGAGGGGACAGCCGCCCCCGCTCTGGAAACACG.

Regarding this clone: Read sequence stops 3 residues before the CDR3 end, and the germline J gene provides the missing end. This chain joins TRBV11-2 and TRBJ2-1, with 11 bases that match TRBD2. V trimming: 8 bases; J trimming: 3 bases; junction bases outside the gene matches: 0. This CDR3 is 13 amino acids long. Germline assignment: CDR1 SGHAT and CDR2 FQNNGV. CDR3 residues: CASGTSGYNEQFF. The DNA read from the CDR3 is TGTGCCAGCGGGACTAGCGGCTACAATGAG.

Details on this clone: The CDR3 is cut off 3 residues early in the read; its end comes from the germline J gene. The gene calls are TRBV14 and TRBJ1-1; 9 positions agree with TRBD1. The CDR3 runs to 13 residues. The ends lost 8 bases at V and 1 base at J; junction bases unmatched: 2. In germline, CDR1 is SGHDN, CDR2 FVKESK. The part of the CDR3 DNA that was read is TGTGCCAGCCGGGACAGGGAGAACACTGAA. Translation: CASRDRENTE. The entire CDR3 is CASRDRENTEAFF.